This section outlines one T cell receptor beta chain sequence together with its context. Here immunoSEQ multiplex PCR was the method, and the copy in TCRdb shows in-frame clones only, minus some. In the table there are over 100,000 clones, less than 85% of which are singletons. The sample originates from a study of blood T cell repertoires in COVID-19. This CDR3 comprises 14 residues. Trimming removed 6 bases from V and 1 base from J, with 10 bases in between. The germline V gene has CDR1 MNHEY and CDR2 SVGAGI. The TCR sequence derives from a human donor in a cohort sampled during active or convalescent COVID-19. Sequencing input: peripheral blood. V is TRBV6-5 and J is TRBJ1-5; a weak D match, TRBD1 (5 bases). The CDR3 reads CASSASGSNQPQHF. The DNA of the CDR3 is TGTGCCAGCAGCGCTTCAGGGAGCAATCAGCCCCAGCATTTT.